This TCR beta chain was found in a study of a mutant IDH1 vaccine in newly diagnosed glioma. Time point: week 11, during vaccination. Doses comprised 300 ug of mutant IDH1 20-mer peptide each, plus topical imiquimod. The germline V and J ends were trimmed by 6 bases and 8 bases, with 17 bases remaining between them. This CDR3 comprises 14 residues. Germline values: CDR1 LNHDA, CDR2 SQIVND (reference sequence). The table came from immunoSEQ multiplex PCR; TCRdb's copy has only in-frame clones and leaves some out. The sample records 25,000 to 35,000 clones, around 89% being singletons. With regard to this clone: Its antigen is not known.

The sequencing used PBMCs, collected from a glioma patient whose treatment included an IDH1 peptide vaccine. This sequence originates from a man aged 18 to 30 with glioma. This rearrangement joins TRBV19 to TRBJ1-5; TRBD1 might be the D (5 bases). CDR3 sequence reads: CASSASRGIEPQHF. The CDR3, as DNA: TGTGCCAGTAGCGCCTCGAGGGGTATAGAGCCCCAGCATTTT.